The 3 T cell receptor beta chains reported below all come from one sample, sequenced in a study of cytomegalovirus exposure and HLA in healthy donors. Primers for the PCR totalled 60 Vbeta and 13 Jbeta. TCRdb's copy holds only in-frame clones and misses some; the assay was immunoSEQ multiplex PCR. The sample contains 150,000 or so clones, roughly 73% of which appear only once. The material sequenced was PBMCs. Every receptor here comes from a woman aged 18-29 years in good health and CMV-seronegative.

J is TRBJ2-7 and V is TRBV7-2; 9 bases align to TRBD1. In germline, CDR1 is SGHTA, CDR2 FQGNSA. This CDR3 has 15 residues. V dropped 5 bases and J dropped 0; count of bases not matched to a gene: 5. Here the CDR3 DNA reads TGTGCCAGCAGCGCCACAGGGGGCGGCTCCTACGAGCAGTACTTC. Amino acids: CASSATGGGSYEQYF.

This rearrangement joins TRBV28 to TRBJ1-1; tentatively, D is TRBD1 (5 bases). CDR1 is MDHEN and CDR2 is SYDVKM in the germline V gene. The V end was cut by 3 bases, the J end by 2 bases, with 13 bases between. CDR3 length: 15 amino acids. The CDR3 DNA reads TGTGCCAGCAGTTTGGCAGGGAAGACTAACACTGAAGCTTTCTTT. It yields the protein CASSLAGKTNTEAFF. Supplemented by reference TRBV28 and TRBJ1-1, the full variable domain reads DVKVTQSSRYLVKRTGEKVFLECVQDMDHENMFWYRQDPGLGLRLIYFSYDVKMKEKGDIPEGYSVSREKKERFSLILESASTNQTSMYLCASSLAGKTNTEAFFGQGTRLTVV.

The CDR3 region is CASSQVVTSTDTQYF. CDR3 DNA sequence: TGCGCCAGCAGCCAAGTGGTGACTAGCACAGATACGCAGTATTTT. The rearrangement joins TRBV4-3 to TRBJ2-3; no firm D call. Germline loops: CDR1 LGHNA, CDR2 YSLEER. Trimming cost V 1 base and J 0 bases, with 8 bases left between them. The CDR3 totals 15 residues.